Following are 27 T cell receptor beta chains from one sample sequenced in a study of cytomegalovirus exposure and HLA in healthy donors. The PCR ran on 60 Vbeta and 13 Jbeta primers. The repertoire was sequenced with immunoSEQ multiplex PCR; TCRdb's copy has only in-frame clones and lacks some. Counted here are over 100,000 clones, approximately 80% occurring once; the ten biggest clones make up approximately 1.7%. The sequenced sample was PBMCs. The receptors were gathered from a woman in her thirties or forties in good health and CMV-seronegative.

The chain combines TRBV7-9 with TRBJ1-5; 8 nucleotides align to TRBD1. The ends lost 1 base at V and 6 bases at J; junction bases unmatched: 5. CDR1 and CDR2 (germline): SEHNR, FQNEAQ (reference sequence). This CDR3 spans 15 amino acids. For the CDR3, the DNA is TGTGCCAGCAGCTTAGGCGGACAGGGTCTTCAGCCCCAGCATTTT. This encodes CASSLGGQGLQPQHF.

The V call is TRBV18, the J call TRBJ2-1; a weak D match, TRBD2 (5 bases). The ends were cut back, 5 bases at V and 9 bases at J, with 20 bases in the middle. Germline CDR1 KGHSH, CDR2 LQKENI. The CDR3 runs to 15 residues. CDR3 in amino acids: CASSDVGGLAVEQFF. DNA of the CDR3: TGTGCCAGCTCAGATGTAGGCGGACTGGCAGTTGAGCAGTTCTTC. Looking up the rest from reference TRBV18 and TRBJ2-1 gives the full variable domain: NAGVMQNPRHLVRRRGQEARLRCSPMKGHSHVYWYRQLPEEGLKFMVYLQKENIIDESGMPKERFSAEFPKEGPSILRIQQVVRGDSAAYFCASSDVGGLAVEQFFGPGTRLTVL.

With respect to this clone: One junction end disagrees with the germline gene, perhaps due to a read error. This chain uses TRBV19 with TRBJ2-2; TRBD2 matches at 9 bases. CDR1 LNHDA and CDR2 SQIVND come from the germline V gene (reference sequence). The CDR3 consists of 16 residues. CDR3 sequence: CAVDAGGISTTGELFF. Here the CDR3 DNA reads TGTGCTGTCGATGCGGGAGGGATCTCGACCACCGGGGAACTGTTTTTT.

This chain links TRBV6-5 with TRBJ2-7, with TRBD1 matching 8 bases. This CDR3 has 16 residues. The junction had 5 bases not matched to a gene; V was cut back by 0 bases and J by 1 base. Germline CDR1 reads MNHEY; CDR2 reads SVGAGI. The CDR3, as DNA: TGTGCCAGCAGTTACTCTGGGACAGGTATTTCCTACGAGCAGTACTTC. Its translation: CASSYSGTGISYEQYF.

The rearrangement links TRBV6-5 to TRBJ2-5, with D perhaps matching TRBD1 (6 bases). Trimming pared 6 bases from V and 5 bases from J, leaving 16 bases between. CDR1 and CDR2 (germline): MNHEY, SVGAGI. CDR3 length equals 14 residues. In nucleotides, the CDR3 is TGTGCCAGCAGATACCTGGGGGCGGAGGAGACCCAGTACTTC. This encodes CASRYLGAEETQYF.

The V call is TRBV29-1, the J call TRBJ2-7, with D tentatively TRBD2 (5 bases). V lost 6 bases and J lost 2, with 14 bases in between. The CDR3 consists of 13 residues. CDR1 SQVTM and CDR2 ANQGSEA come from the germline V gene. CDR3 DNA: TGCAGCGTCTCCCCACGGGATACCTACGAGCAGTACTTC. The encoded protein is CSVSPRDTYEQYF.

The CDR3 nucleotides are TGTGCCAGCAGCCCCATGTTGAGGACAGGGGAGGCGGATAAGAATGGCTACACCTTC. This translates into CASSPMLRTGEADKNGYTF. The chain carries TRBV5-6 and TRBJ1-2, with 9 bases identical to TRBD1. The CDR3 consists of 19 residues. The trim removed 4 bases at V and 6 bases at J, leaving 22 bases unmatched. Per germline, CDR1 SGHDT and CDR2 YYEEEE.

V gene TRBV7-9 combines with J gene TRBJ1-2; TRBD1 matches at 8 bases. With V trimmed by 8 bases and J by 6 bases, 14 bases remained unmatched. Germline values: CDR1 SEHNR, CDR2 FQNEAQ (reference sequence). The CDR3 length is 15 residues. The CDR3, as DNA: TGTGCCAGCCGGAGGGTCACTACAGGGGGACATGGCTACACCTTC. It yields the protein CASRRVTTGGHGYTF.

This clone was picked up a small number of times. CDR3 loop: CASSLGTGDSYEQYF. The CDR3, as DNA: TGCGCCAGCAGCTTGGGGACAGGGGACTCCTACGAGCAGTACTTC. The V and J genes are TRBV5-1 and TRBJ2-7, with TRBD1 matching 9 bases. V was clipped by 0 bases and J by 0 bases; unmatched bases: 1. The CDR3 loop spans 15 amino acids. Germline lookup yields CDR1 SGHRS and CDR2 YFSETQ.

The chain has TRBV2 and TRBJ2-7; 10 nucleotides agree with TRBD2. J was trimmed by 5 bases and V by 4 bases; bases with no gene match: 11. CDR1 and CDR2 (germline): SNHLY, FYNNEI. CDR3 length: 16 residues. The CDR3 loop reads CASSVLTSGLSNEQYF. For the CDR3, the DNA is TGTGCCAGCAGTGTTTTGACTAGCGGGCTTTCTAACGAGCAGTACTTC.

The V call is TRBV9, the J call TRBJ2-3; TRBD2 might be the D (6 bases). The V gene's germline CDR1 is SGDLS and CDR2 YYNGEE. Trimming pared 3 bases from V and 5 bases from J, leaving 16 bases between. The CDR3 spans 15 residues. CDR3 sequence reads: CASSASGGSVDTQYF. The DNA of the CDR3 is TGTGCCAGCAGCGCTAGTGGGGGGAGCGTAGATACGCAGTATTTT.

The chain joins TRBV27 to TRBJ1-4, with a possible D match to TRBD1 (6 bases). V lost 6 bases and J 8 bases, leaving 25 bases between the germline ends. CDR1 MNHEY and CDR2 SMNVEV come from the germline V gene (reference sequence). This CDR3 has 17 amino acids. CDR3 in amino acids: CASRAGDAYPTGEKLFF. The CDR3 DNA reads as TGTGCCAGCAGGGCCGGGGACGCCTACCCTACAGGGGAAAAACTGTTTTTT. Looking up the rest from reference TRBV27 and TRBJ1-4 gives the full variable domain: EAQVTQNPRYLITVTGKKLTVTCSQNMNHEYMSWYRQDPGLGLRQIYYSMNVEVTDKGDVPEGYKVSRKEKRNFPLILESPSPNQTSLYFCASRAGDAYPTGEKLFFGSGTQLSVL.

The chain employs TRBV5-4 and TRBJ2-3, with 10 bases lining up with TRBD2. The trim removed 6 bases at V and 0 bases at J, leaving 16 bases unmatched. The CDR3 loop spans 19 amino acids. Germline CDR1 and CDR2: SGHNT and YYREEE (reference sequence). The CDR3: CASTPGGASGRQSTDTQYF. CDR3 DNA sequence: TGTGCCAGCACCCCTGGAGGGGCTAGCGGGAGACAGAGCACAGATACGCAGTATTTT. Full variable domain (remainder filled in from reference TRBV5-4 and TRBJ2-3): ETGVTQSPTHLIKTRGQQVTLRCSSQSGHNTVSWYQQALGQGPQFIFQYYREEENGRGNFPPRFSGLQFPNYSSELNVNALELDDSALYLCASTPGGASGRQSTDTQYFGPGTRLTVL.

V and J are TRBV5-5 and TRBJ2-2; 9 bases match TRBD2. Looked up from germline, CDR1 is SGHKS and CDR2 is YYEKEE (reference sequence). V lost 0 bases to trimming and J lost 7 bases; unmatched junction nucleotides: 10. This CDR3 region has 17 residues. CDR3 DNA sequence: TGTGCCAGCAGCTTGGCCCGGGTAGCGGGAGTCCTCGGGGAGCTGTTTTTT. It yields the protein CASSLARVAGVLGELFF.

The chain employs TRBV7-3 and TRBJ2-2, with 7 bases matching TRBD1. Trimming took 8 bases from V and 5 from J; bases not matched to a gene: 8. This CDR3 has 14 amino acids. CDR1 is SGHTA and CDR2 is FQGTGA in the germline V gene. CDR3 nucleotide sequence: TGTGCCAGCGGAAACAGGGGAAGGACCGGGGAGCTGTTTTTT. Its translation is CASGNRGRTGELFF.

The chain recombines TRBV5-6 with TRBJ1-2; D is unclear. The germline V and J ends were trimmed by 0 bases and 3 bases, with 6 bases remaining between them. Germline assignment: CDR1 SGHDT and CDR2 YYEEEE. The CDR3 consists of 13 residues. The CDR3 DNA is TGTGCCAGCAGCTTGGACAGAGACTATGGCTACACCTTC. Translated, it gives CASSLDRDYGYTF.

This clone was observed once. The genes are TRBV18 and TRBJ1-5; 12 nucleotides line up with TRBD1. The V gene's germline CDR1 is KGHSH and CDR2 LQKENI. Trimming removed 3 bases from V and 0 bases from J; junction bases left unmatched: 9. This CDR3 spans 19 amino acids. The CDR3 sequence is CASSPPGTGGLSSNQPQHF. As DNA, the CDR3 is TGTGCCAGCTCACCGCCTGGGACAGGGGGCCTCTCTAGCAATCAGCCCCAGCATTTT.

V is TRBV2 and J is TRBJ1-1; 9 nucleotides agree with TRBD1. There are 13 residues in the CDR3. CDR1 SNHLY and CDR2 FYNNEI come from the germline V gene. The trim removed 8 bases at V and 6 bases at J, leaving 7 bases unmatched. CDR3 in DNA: TGTGCCAGCGTCTCACAGGGGGCACCTGAAGCTTTCTTT. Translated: CASVSQGAPEAFF.

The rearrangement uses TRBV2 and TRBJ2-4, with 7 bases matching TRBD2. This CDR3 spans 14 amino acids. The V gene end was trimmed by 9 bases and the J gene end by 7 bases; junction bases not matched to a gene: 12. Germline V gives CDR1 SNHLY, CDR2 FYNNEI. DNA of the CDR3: TGTGCCAGTACTAGCGCAATCTCAAAGAACATTCAGTACTTC. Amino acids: CASTSAISKNIQYF.

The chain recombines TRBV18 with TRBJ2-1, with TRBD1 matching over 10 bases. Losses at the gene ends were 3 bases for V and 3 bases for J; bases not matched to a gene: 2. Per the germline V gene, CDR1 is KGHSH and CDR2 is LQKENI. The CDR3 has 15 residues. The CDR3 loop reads CASSPTGGLYNEQFF. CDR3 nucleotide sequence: TGTGCCAGCTCACCGACAGGGGGCCTCTACAATGAGCAGTTCTTC. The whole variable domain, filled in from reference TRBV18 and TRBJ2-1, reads NAGVMQNPRHLVRRRGQEARLRCSPMKGHSHVYWYRQLPEEGLKFMVYLQKENIIDESGMPKERFSAEFPKEGPSILRIQQVVRGDSAAYFCASSPTGGLYNEQFFGPGTRLTVL.

CDR3 bases: TGTGCCAGCTCACCATTGCGGGGAACTAATGAAAAACTGTTTTTT. Protein: CASSPLRGTNEKLFF. The V and J genes are TRBV18 and TRBJ1-4; D not certain. The CDR3 runs 15 residues. Trimming took off 2 bases at V and 1 base at J, with 8 bases between the two ends. Germline assignment: CDR1 KGHSH and CDR2 LQKENI.

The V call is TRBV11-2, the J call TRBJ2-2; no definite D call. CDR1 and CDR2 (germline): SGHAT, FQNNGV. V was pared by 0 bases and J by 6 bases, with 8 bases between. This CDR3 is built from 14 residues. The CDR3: CASSLDGAAGELFF. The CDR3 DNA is TGTGCCAGCAGCTTAGACGGAGCAGCCGGGGAGCTGTTTTTT.

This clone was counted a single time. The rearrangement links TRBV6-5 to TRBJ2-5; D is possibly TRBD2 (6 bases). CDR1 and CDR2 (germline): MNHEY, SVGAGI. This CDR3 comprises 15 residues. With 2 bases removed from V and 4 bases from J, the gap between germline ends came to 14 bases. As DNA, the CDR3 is TGTGCCAGCAGTTACGACGGGAGTGTAGGAGAGACCCAGTACTTC. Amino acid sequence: CASSYDGSVGETQYF.

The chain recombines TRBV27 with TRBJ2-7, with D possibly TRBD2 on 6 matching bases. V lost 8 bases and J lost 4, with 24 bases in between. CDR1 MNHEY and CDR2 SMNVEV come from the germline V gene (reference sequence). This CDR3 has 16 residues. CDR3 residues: CASASSGTRDPYEQYF. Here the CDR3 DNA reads TGTGCCAGCGCAAGTTCGGGGACGCGGGACCCTTACGAGCAGTACTTC.

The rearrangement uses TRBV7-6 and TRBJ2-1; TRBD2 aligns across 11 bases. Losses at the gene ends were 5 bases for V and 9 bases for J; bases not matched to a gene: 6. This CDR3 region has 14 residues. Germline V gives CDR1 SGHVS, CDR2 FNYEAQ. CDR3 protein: CASSITSGSFEQFF. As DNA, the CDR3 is TGTGCCAGCAGCATAACTAGCGGGAGTTTTGAGCAGTTCTTC.

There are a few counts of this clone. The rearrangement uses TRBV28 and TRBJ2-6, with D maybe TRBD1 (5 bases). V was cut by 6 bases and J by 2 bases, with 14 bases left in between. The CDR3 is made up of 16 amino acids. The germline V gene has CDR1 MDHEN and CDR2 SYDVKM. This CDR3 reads CASRVDSSTGANVLTF. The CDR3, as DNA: TGTGCCAGCAGAGTCGACAGTTCTACTGGGGCCAACGTCCTGACTTTC.

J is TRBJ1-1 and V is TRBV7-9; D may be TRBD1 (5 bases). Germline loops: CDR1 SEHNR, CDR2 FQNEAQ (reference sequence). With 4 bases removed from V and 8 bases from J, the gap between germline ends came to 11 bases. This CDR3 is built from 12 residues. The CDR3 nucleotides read TGTGCCAGCAGCTATGACAGCTACGAAGCTTTCTTT. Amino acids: CASSYDSYEAFF.